These T cell receptor beta chains were read from a single sample in a study of shared clonotypes between healthy human individuals. This table comes from immunoSEQ multiplex PCR, and its TCRdb copy is limited to in-frame clones, with some not included. The profile shows fewer than 600,000 clones, around 74% of them singletons. Sequenced: PBMCs. Receptors were obtained from a woman between 35 and 50 years old in good health. Some clones in this sample may be carry-over from other donors' samples. Both conserved end residues are part of each CDR3. A D gene is named only where the DNA matches it firmly. Clone size is given for some rows only: seen once, a few or many times, or a class if the clone is expanded.

j_gene: TRBJ2-1
d_gene: TRBD1
v_gene: TRBV9
abundance: few
CDR3aa: CASSKGQSSYNEQFF
CDR3nt: TGTGCCAGCAGCAAGGGACAGAGCTCCTACAATGAGCAGTTCTTC

j_gene: TRBJ2-7
d_gene: TRBD2
v_gene: TRBV9
abundance: -
CDR3aa: CASSAGTSLAYEQYF
CDR3nt: TGTGCCAGCAGCGCGGGGACTAGCTTAGCCTACGAGCAGTACTTC

j_gene: TRBJ2-1
d_gene: -
v_gene: TRBV7-6
abundance: -
CDR3aa: CASSPFFAGAYNEQFF
CDR3nt: TGTGCCAGCAGCCCCTTCTTCGCGGGCGCTTACAATGAGCAGTTCTTC

j_gene: TRBJ2-5
d_gene: TRBD2
v_gene: TRBV11-2
abundance: -
CDR3aa: CASSMGSGRGETQYF
CDR3nt: TGTGCCAGCAGCATGGGTAGCGGGAGAGGGGAGACCCAGTACTTC

j_gene: TRBJ2-2
d_gene: -
v_gene: TRBV15
abundance: once
CDR3aa: CATSSGLFTGELFF
CDR3nt: TGTGCCACCAGCAGCGGGTTATTTACCGGGGAGCTGTTTTTT

j_gene: TRBJ2-5
d_gene: -
v_gene: TRBV27
abundance: -
CDR3aa: CASSLFQGFETQYF
CDR3nt: TGTGCCAGCAGTTTATTCCAGGGTTTTGAGACCCAGTACTTC

j_gene: TRBJ2-3
d_gene: TRBD2
v_gene: TRBV30
abundance: -
CDR3aa: CAWSPGLAMRNTQYF
CDR3nt: TGTGCCTGGAGTCCGGGACTAGCAATGAGAAATACGCAGTATTTT

j_gene: TRBJ1-1
d_gene: -
v_gene: TRBV5-3
abundance: -
CDR3aa: CARSWTPRGPEAFF
CDR3nt: TGTGCCAGAAGCTGGACGCCCCGTGGGCCTGAAGCTTTCTTT

j_gene: TRBJ2-7
d_gene: -
v_gene: TRBV28
abundance: -
CDR3aa: CASRPSGGYEQYF
CDR3nt: TGTGCCAGCAGACCTTCTGGTGGCTACGAGCAGTACTTC

j_gene: TRBJ2-1
d_gene: -
v_gene: TRBV28
abundance: -
CDR3aa: CASSLLYNEQFF
CDR3nt: TGTGCCAGCAGTTTATTGTACAATGAGCAGTTCTTC

j_gene: TRBJ2-3
d_gene: -
v_gene: TRBV7-2
abundance: few
CDR3aa: CASSLAGGGFADTQYF
CDR3nt: TGTGCCAGCAGCTTAGCGGGAGGGGGATTCGCAGATACGCAGTATTTT

j_gene: TRBJ2-5
d_gene: -
v_gene: TRBV7-9
abundance: -
CDR3aa: CASSPPRGGQETQYF
CDR3nt: TGTGCCAGCAGCCCCCCGAGGGGCGGCCAAGAGACCCAGTACTTC

j_gene: TRBJ2-2
d_gene: -
v_gene: TRBV15
abundance: once
CDR3aa: CATGATIHTGELFF
CDR3nt: TGTGCCACCGGTGCCACTATCCACACCGGGGAGCTGTTTTTT

j_gene: TRBJ2-4
d_gene: TRBD2
v_gene: TRBV5-1
abundance: -
CDR3aa: CASSLGLAGGLAKNIQYF
CDR3nt: TGCGCCAGCAGCTTGGGACTAGCGGGAGGCTTAGCCAAAAACATTCAGTACTTC

j_gene: TRBJ2-1
d_gene: -
v_gene: TRBV10-3
abundance: -
CDR3aa: CAISEERGSNEQFF
CDR3nt: TGTGCCATCAGTGAGGAAAGGGGTTCGAATGAGCAGTTCTTC

j_gene: TRBJ2-3
d_gene: -
v_gene: TRBV6-1
abundance: -
CDR3aa: CASYLGRATDTQYF
CDR3nt: TGTGCCAGCTACCTTGGGCGGGCTACAGATACGCAGTATTTT

j_gene: TRBJ1-2
d_gene: TRBD1
v_gene: TRBV7-2
abundance: -
CDR3aa: CASSSAQGARVYTF
CDR3nt: TGTGCCAGCAGCTCCGCCCAGGGGGCGCGGGTCTACACCTTC

j_gene: TRBJ1-5
d_gene: TRBD1
v_gene: TRBV28
abundance: -
CDR3aa: CASSFMGQGPNQPQHF
CDR3nt: TGTGCCAGCAGTTTCATGGGACAGGGACCAAATCAGCCCCAGCATTTT

j_gene: TRBJ2-7
d_gene: TRBD1
v_gene: TRBV28
abundance: -
CDR3aa: CASSPVDRDSYEQYF
CDR3nt: TGTGCCAGCAGTCCGGTGGACAGGGACTCCTACGAGCAGTACTTC

j_gene: TRBJ1-1
d_gene: -
v_gene: TRBV6-6
abundance: -
CDR3aa: CASSRAGAGTEAFF
CDR3nt: TGTGCCAGCAGCCGAGCCGGGGCTGGCACTGAAGCTTTCTTT

j_gene: TRBJ1-1
d_gene: -
v_gene: TRBV28
abundance: -
CDR3aa: CASSMGGRVVNTEAFF
CDR3nt: TGTGCCAGCTCGATGGGGGGGCGAGTAGTGAACACTGAAGCTTTCTTT

j_gene: TRBJ2-3
d_gene: TRBD2
v_gene: TRBV2
abundance: -
CDR3aa: CASLLGLAGVDTQYF
CDR3nt: TGTGCCAGCTTACTTGGACTAGCGGGAGTAGATACGCAGTATTTT

j_gene: TRBJ1-4
d_gene: TRBD1
v_gene: TRBV5-8
abundance: -
CDR3aa: CASSFGQGNEKLFF
CDR3nt: TGTGCCAGCAGCTTCGGACAGGGAAATGAAAAACTGTTTTTT

j_gene: TRBJ2-3
d_gene: TRBD2
v_gene: TRBV4-1
abundance: -
CDR3aa: CASSHRLAGPTDTQYF
CDR3nt: TGCGCCAGCAGCCACCGACTAGCGGGGCCCACAGATACGCAGTATTTT